What follows describes a single TCR beta chain. This record comes from a study of blood T cell repertoires in COVID-19. For the study at large: Sample material is recorded as cDNA or gDNA derived from T cells, B-cell-depleted T cells, or PBMCs.

The repertoire was sequenced with immunoSEQ multiplex PCR; TCRdb's copy has only in-frame clones and lacks some. The data show 200,000 to 250,000 clones, around 82% seen once. CDR1 and CDR2 (germline): MNHEY, SVGEGT. The CDR3 extends over 11 amino acids. The V gene lost 6 bases and the J gene lost 7 bases, with 9 bases spanning the gap. The receptor was isolated from a woman in her seventies with acute or convalescent COVID-19. The chain uses TRBV6-2 or TRBV6-3 and TRBJ2-5, with TRBD2 as a possible D gene (5 bases). The sequenced sample consisted of peripheral blood. The CDR3 loop reads CASSPEGTQYF. The CDR3 DNA follows: TGTGCCAGCAGCCCCGAGGGGACCCAGTACTTC.